Described below is a single TCR beta chain sequence and its context. The data belong to a study of blood T cell repertoires in COVID-19. V lost 4 bases, J lost 0 bases, and 14 bases lay in between. The CDR3 is 17 residues long. The germline CDR1 and CDR2 sequences are SGDLS and YYNGEE. The method was immunoSEQ multiplex PCR; TCRdb's version includes in-frame clones alone and lacks a portion of them. This table holds some 250,000 clones, about nine tenths found once. This TCR came from a man in his sixties who had recovered from COVID-19. Specimen: peripheral blood. The rearrangement uses TRBV9 and TRBJ1-6; no definite D call. CDR3 DNA: TGTGCCAGCAGCCCGAGGGAAGCGAGCTCCTATAATTCACCCCTCCACTTT. This gives the protein CASSPREASSYNSPLHF.